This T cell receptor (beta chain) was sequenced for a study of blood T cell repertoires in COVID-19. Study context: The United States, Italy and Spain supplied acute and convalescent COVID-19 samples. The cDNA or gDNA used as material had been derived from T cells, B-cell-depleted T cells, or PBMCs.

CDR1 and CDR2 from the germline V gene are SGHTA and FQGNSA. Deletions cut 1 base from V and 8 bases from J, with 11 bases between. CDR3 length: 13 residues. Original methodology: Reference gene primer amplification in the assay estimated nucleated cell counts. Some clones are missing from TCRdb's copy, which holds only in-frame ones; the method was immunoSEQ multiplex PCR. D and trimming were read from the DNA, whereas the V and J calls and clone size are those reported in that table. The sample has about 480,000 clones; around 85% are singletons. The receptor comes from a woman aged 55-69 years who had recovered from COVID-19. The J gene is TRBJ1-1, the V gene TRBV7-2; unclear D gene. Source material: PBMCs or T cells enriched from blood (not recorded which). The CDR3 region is CASSLDRVGEAFF. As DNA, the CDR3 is TGTGCCAGCAGCTTAGATCGGGTCGGCGAAGCTTTCTTT.